These T cell receptor beta chains were read from a single sample in a study of molecular identifiers for immune sequencing clone quantification. TCRdb processed the PCR reads anew with MiXCR; each CDR3 protein has one entry. The table lists approximately 550,000 distinct CDR3 sequences, 25% of them singletons. The sample was naive CD8+ T cells from blood, with Jurkat cell RNA spiked in. The receptors here all came from a human donor in good health. Some libraries in this study had Jurkat cell RNA spiked in. Each CDR3 is given with its conserved first and last residue. A D gene is named only where the DNA matches it firmly. Not all rows give a size; the values are once, few, many and, for expanded clones, a class.

D gene	clone size	J gene	V gene	CDR3 DNA	CDR3 protein
TRBD1	once	TRBJ2-4	TRBV6-6	TGTGCCGGCAGTTATCCCCCCACGGACAGGAACATTCAGTACTTC	CAGSYPPTDRNIQYF
.	.	TRBJ2-3	TRBV20-1	TGCAGTGCTAGAGGGCGGACAGTCAGCACAGATACGCAGTATTTT	CSARGRTVSTDTQYF
TRBD1	many	TRBJ1-3	TRBV4-3	TGCGCCAGCAGCCAAGAGATGGAGACAGGGCTAGGAAACACCATATATTTT	CASSQEMETGLGNTIYF
TRBD1	many	TRBJ1-4	TRBV6-6	TGTGCCAGCAGTGAGACAGGGCAAATCGAAAAACTGTTTTTT	CASSETGQIEKLFF
TRBD2	many	TRBJ2-3	TRBV14	TGTGCCAGCAGCCAAGTTAGCGGGGGGGCCATAGATACGCAGTATTTT	CASSQVSGGAIDTQYF
TRBD2	many	TRBJ2-3	TRBV9	TGTGCCAGCAGCGGGACTAGACACAGTCTGGATACGCAGTATTTT	CASSGTRHSLDTQYF
TRBD1	.	TRBJ1-3	TRBV15	TGTGCCACACGGGACAGTCTGATAAACACCATATATTTT	CATRDSLINTIYF
.	.	TRBJ2-7	TRBV30	TGTGCCTGGACCCAGGGCGCCTCCTACGAGCAGTACTTC	CAWTQGASYEQYF
.	many	TRBJ2-3	TRBV20-1	TGCAGTGCTAGCCACCTTGTCACAGATACGCAGTATTTT	CSASHLVTDTQYF
.	many	TRBJ2-3	TRBV29-1	TGCAGCGTTGAAGGGGGTCCTCCTTTGAGCACAGATACGCAGTATTTT	CSVEGGPPLSTDTQYF
TRBD1	many	TRBJ2-7	TRBV28	TGTGCCAGCAGCCGGGACAGGGGGTTTGGTGAGCAGTACTTC	CASSRDRGFGEQYF
.	many	TRBJ2-7	TRBV6-6	TGTGCCAGCAGCCCCTCGGGACAATCCTACGAGCAGTACTTC	CASSPSGQSYEQYF
.	few	TRBJ2-7	TRBV20-1	TGCAGTGCTAGGCATCTCCAGCTGGGCCAGGCATACGAGCAGTACTTC	CSARHLQLGQAYEQYF
TRBD1	.	TRBJ2-5	TRBV7-2	TGTGCCAGCGGCTCACCCCCCACAGGGGGCGGGCAAGAGACCCAGTACTTC	CASGSPPTGGGQETQYF
TRBD2	.	TRBJ2-1	TRBV7-8	TGTGCCAGCACTTTCCGGACAGCCTGGACTAGCGGAACGACGGGCTCCTACAATGAGCAGTTCTTC	CASTFRTAWTSGTTGSYNEQFF
.	.	TRBJ2-3	TRBV5-1	TGCGCCAGCAGCTTGATTCCGTCCAGGGAAATGACTAGCACAGATACGCAGTATTTT	CASSLIPSREMTSTDTQYF
.	.	TRBJ2-2	TRBV27	TGTGCCAGCAGTTTATTCTCGGGACGTACCACCGGGGAGCTGTTTTTT	CASSLFSGRTTGELFF
.	.	TRBJ1-2	TRBV29-1	TGCAGCGTTGAAGTTTTCTTGCGGGACGGGAACTATGGCTACACCTTC	CSVEVFLRDGNYGYTF
.	.	TRBJ1-1	TRBV7-3	TGTGCCAGCAGCTGGGGCATGAACACTGAAACTTTCTTT	CASSWGMNTETFF
TRBD1	.	TRBJ1-5	TRBV12-3/TRBV12-4	TGTGCCAGCAGTCTCTACAGGGGCGGCGATCAGCCCCAGCATTTT	CASSLYRGGDQPQHF
TRBD2	.	TRBJ2-1	TRBV6-2/TRBV6-3	TGTGCCAGCAGTTACGGACTAGCGGGGGCCTACAATGAGCAGTTCTTC	CASSYGLAGAYNEQFF
.	few	TRBJ2-2	TRBV27	TGTGCCAGCAGTTTATCGCCCCCCCAGGGCTTTAACACCGGGGAGCTGTTTTTT	CASSLSPPQGFNTGELFF
TRBD1	many	TRBJ1-2	TRBV2	TGTGCCAGCAGTGCGTGGACAGGGGAGAACTATGGCTACACCTTC	CASSAWTGENYGYTF
.	few	TRBJ1-5	TRBV24-1	TGTGCCACCAGTGAGAGTGGACGGATGAGCAATCAGCCCCAGCATTTT	CATSESGRMSNQPQHF
.	few	TRBJ1-1	TRBV20-1	TGCAGTGCTATGCGAACAAGCTCGTGGACTGAAGCTTTCTTT	CSAMRTSSWTEAFF
.	.	TRBJ2-5	TRBV7-9	TGTGCCAGCAGCTTAGTGGCGGGGGCGACCCTATTCCAAGAGACCCAGTACTTC	CASSLVAGATLFQETQYF
.	.	TRBJ1-5	TRBV5-6	TGTGCCAGCAGCTTGTCTTGGGGTTATAGCAATCAGCCCCAGCATTTT	CASSLSWGYSNQPQHF
.	few	TRBJ2-7	TRBV11-2	TGTGCCAGCAGCTTAGGCCCAGGAGACGCCTACGAGCAGTACTTC	CASSLGPGDAYEQYF
.	.	TRBJ2-1	TRBV25-1	TGTGCCAGCAGTGAACTCGATGAGCAGTTCTTC	CASSELDEQFF
.	many	TRBJ1-5	TRBV4-3	TGCGCCAGCAGCCAAGATCGGGACCCTTGGGGCAATCAGCCCCAGCATTTT	CASSQDRDPWGNQPQHF
TRBD2	few	TRBJ2-1	TRBV7-2	TGTGCCAGCAGCCCCAAGGACCGACTAGCGGGAGCTTACAATGAGCAGTTCTTC	CASSPKDRLAGAYNEQFF
.	.	TRBJ2-2	TRBV9	TGTGCCAGCAGCGCTTGGGGGAGTGACACCGGGGAGCTGTTTTTT	CASSAWGSDTGELFF
.	.	TRBJ1-6	TRBV5-1	TGCGCCAGCAGCTTGGACGGGGCTAATTCACCCCTCCACTTT	CASSLDGANSPLHF
TRBD1	many	TRBJ1-5	TRBV30	TGTGCCTGGAGTCGGGACAGGGTTCGTCAGCCCCAGCATTTT	CAWSRDRVRQPQHF
TRBD2	many	TRBJ2-3	TRBV5-1	TGCGCCAGCAGCTTGGCTAGCGGGGGATTTGATACGCAGTATTTT	CASSLASGGFDTQYF
.	many	TRBJ2-2	TRBV6-5	TGTGCCAGCAGTGGACACCGAGCGAACACCGGGGAGCTGTTTTTT	CASSGHRANTGELFF
TRBD2	many	TRBJ2-7	TRBV9	TGTGCCAGCAGCGTAGCTGCGGGAGGCCACTACGAGCAGTACTTC	CASSVAAGGHYEQYF
.	few	TRBJ2-2	TRBV27	TGTGCCAGCAGGAGGAACGGGGAGCTGTTTTTT	CASRRNGELFF
.	few	TRBJ2-7	TRBV10-3	TGTGCCATCAGGGGAGGACAGGCCTACGAGCAGTACTTC	CAIRGGQAYEQYF
TRBD1	.	TRBJ1-1	TRBV2	TGTGCCAGCAGTGAAATATACAGGGGCACCACTGAAGCTTTCTTT	CASSEIYRGTTEAFF
.	many	TRBJ2-7	TRBV10-3	TGTGCCATCAGTGAGTCTCCCTACGAGCAGTACTTC	CAISESPYEQYF
TRBD2	many	TRBJ2-7	TRBV3-1	TGTGCCAGCAGCCCCCGAGGAGCGGGAGGGTACGAGCAGTACTTC	CASSPRGAGGYEQYF
TRBD2	.	TRBJ2-3	TRBV19	TGTGCCAGTAGCGGGGGGTCCCCAGGTACGCAGTATTTT	CASSGGSPGTQYF
.	.	TRBJ2-1	TRBV14	TGTGCCAGCAGCCAAAGATATAGCGGTTACTCCTACAATGAGCAGTTCTTC	CASSQRYSGYSYNEQFF